This T cell receptor (beta chain) was sequenced during a study of blood T cell repertoires in COVID-19. Across the study: The United States, Italy and Spain provided the acute and convalescent COVID-19 samples. PBMCs, B-cell-depleted T cells, or T cells provided the cDNA or gDNA that made up the material.

Trimming removed 8 bases from V and 8 bases from J; junction bases left unmatched: 10. The CDR3 is 14 residues long. Per the germline V gene, CDR1 is SEHNR and CDR2 is FQNEAQ (reference sequence). Per the original methods: Reference gene primer amplification yielded estimated nucleated cell counts. Profiled with immunoSEQ multiplex PCR; TCRdb holds only in-frame clones, not every one. The V and J calls and clone size are taken from that table; D and trimming were inferred from the DNA. The profile shows over 110,000 clones, 80% of them singletons. The receptor comes from a man aged 65 to 79 who had recovered from COVID-19. V is TRBV7-9 and J is TRBJ2-1, with 9 bases aligning to TRBD2. Specimen: peripheral blood. The CDR3 loop is CASSREGGVYEQFF. In DNA, the CDR3 is TGTGCCAGCTCGCGGGAGGGTGGTGTCTATGAGCAGTTCTTC.